This paragraph covers one T cell receptor beta chain sequence. Its antigen is still unknown. No qualities accompany the bases; no much larger clone lies one base away. Clipping removes 0 bases from V and 3 bases from J, with 5 as the unmatched junction base count. The CDR3 spans 15 residues, from the cysteine through the phenylalanine. This entry keeps only the CDR3 DNA: 45 bases, framed from base 1. The germline V gene encodes CDR1 SGDLS and CDR2 YYNGEE. Genomic DNA was isolated from the sorted cells so that the TCRbeta CDR3 region could be sequenced. The immunoSEQ Assay was used to sequence the TCRbeta CDR3 regions. As stored in TCRdb, this immuneACCESS dataset retains in-frame rearrangements with V and J assigned. A fraction of the clones does not appear; measured against another copy, unresolved V genes explain less than half of the discrepancy, and the remainder lacks a known reason. The table for this sample lists approximately 70,000 clones; around 90% of them were counted only once. The ten largest make up 4% to 5.5% of the sample.

This sample is part of a study of OX40 agonist ivuxolimab in advanced cancers. Regarding the complete study: Ivuxolimab was an agonistic, fully human IgG2 monoclonal antibody directed against OX40 (CD134), a costimulatory receptor. Patients were allowed to have had prior anti-PD-1, anti-PD-L1 or anti-CTLA-4 therapy, and 40% to 45% of the dose-escalation patients had been treated with checkpoint inhibitors. Of the 50 to 55 dose-escalation patients, hepatocellular carcinoma was present in about 19, melanoma in approximately 15, renal cell carcinoma in 9 and head and neck cancer in 9. Intravenous ivuxolimab was administered to patients every 2 weeks at six dose levels: 0.01, 0.1, 0.3, 1.5, 3 and 10 mg/kg. Partial responses occurred in three dose-escalation patients: two with cutaneous melanoma and one with hepatocellular carcinoma. Peripheral TCRbeta sequencing aimed to test whether ivuxolimab altered TCR sequence diversity and caused clonal T-cell expansion. The monotherapy dose-escalation portion (N ≈ 56 patients) of the phase I ivuxolimab trial is reported in the paper. The dose-escalation cohort was around 83% male with a mean age of about 60 years, ranging from roughly 23 to 80.

Here is what the overall study found, with its caveats: Antigen specificity was not determined for the clonally expanded peripheral T cells. At doses of 0.1 to 3.0 mg/kg, clonal expansion of both CD4+ and CD8+ blood T cells was observed from baseline to week 6. In partial responders in the 0.1-3.0 mg/kg groups, normalized peripheral clonal expansion was found to be among the lowest, especially among CD8+ T cells. Low levels of normalized T-cell clonal expansion were also shown by some nonresponding patients. After ivuxolimab, more expanded clones were found on average in CD8+ T cells than in CD4+ T cells.

The trial excluded patients who had a history of autoimmune disease or were on systemic immunosuppression. Peripheral blood for TCR sequencing was collected from all dose cohorts at baseline, on cycle 4 day 1, and on cycle 7 day 1. Samples came from an open-label, multicenter, first-in-human phase I dose-escalation trial of ivuxolimab. Adults with locally advanced or metastatic melanoma, renal cell carcinoma, hepatocellular carcinoma or head and neck squamous cell carcinoma were enrolled in the trial. Before TCR sequencing, CD4+ T cells and CD8+ T cells from peripheral blood were sorted into separate populations.

This clonotype was sampled from an adult with an advanced solid tumor such as melanoma, head and neck, liver or kidney cancer. This receptor chain uses TRBV9 and TRBJ2-7, and 8 bases in between align with TRBD2. Sample: CD4+ or CD8+ T cells sorted from blood, taken in a trial of the OX40 agonist ivuxolimab. The CDR3: CASSVVGTSIYEQYF. The DNA sequence follows: TGTGCCAGCAGCGTAGTAGGGACTAGTATCTACGAGCAGTACTTC.